These 10 T cell receptor beta chains share one sample of origin, sequenced in a study of cytomegalovirus exposure and HLA in healthy donors. This PCR relied on a set of 60 Vbeta primers and 13 Jbeta primers. The assay was immunoSEQ multiplex PCR, and TCRdb's table has in-frame clones only and misses some. The sample yields about 150,000 clones, about 64% seen once. Sequencing was carried out using PBMCs. These TCRs come from a woman in her fifties or sixties in good health and CMV-seropositive.

This clone was detected a few times. The chain uses TRBV6-5 and TRBJ1-2; D is possibly TRBD1 (5 bases). The CDR3 has 12 residues. CDR1 and CDR2 from the germline V gene are MNHEY and SVGAGI. The V end was cut by 7 bases, the J end by 7 bases, with 13 bases between. Here the CDR3 reads CASIDGGGGYTF. The CDR3 DNA reads as TGTGCCAGCATCGACGGGGGGGGTGGCTACACCTTC.

This clone was seen only a few times. The rearrangement links TRBV28 to TRBJ2-3, with 11 bases aligning to TRBD2. J lost 1 base, V lost 5 bases, and 2 bases had no gene match. Looked up from germline, CDR1 is MDHEN and CDR2 is SYDVKM. The CDR3 runs 15 residues. The CDR3 bases are TGTGCCAGCAGTGCGACTAGCGGGGGCACAGATACGCAGTATTTT. The encoded protein is CASSATSGGTDTQYF.

The chain joins TRBV7-8 to TRBJ1-3, with 7 bases identical to TRBD1. Per germline, CDR1 SGHVS and CDR2 FQNEAQ. The CDR3 sequence is 18 residues long. V trimming: 4 bases; J trimming: 0 bases; junction bases outside the gene matches: 12. CDR3 region: CASSSKTLQGNSGNTIYF. The CDR3 DNA reads TGTGCCAGCAGCTCCAAAACCCTACAGGGGAACTCTGGAAACACCATATATTTT.

For this clone: This sample includes further DNA sequences coding for the same CDR3. The chain combines TRBV7-2 with TRBJ1-2, with D tentatively TRBD1 (5 bases). Between the trimmed V and J ends, which lost 4 bases and 7 bases, there was a span of 19 bases. This CDR3 is built from 15 residues. Germline V gene data show CDR1 as SGHTA and CDR2 as FQGNSA. The CDR3 nucleotides are TGTGCCAGCAGCTCGGGGGTACAGGCCTTGGGTGGCTACACCTTC. It translates to CASSSGVQALGGYTF. Full variable domain (rest looked up from reference TRBV7-2 and TRBJ1-2): GAGVSQSPSNKVTEKGKDVELRCDPISGHTALYWYRQSLGQGLEFLIYFQGNSAPDKSGLPSDRFSAERTGGSVSTLTIQRTQQEDSAVYLCASSSGVQALGGYTFGSGTRLTVV.

This sequence joins TRBV6-5 and TRBJ2-1; the D gene is possibly TRBD2 (6 bases). This CDR3 has 14 residues. Per the germline V gene, CDR1 is MNHEY and CDR2 is SVGAGI. Trimming took 4 bases from V and 4 from J, leaving 11 bases between them. The CDR3 protein is CASSSSGPYNEQFF. CDR3 bases: TGTGCCAGCAGTTCCAGCGGGCCGTACAATGAGCAGTTCTTC.

The chain carries TRBV28 and TRBJ1-5, with D maybe TRBD1 (6 bases). CDR1 and CDR2 (germline): MDHEN, SYDVKM. CDR3 size: 14 residues. V was clipped by 6 bases and J by 6 bases, with 15 bases between them. The CDR3 bases are TGTGCCAGCAGGGAATGGGACACTTCTCAGCCCCAGCATTTT. Its protein is CASREWDTSQPQHF.

The rearrangement joins TRBV9 to TRBJ2-7, with 8 bases lining up with TRBD2. CDR3 length equals 15 residues. V lost 0 bases, J lost 3 bases, and 5 bases stayed unmatched. The germline CDR1 and CDR2 sequences are SGDLS and YYNGEE. CDR3 coding DNA: TGTGCCAGCAGCGTAGACGGTAGCGGGGTCTACGAGCAGTACTTC. This sequence encodes CASSVDGSGVYEQYF. Together with reference TRBV9 and TRBJ2-7, the CDR3 gives the full variable domain: DSGVTQTPKHLITATGQRVTLRCSPRSGDLSVYWYQQSLDQGLQFLIQYYNGEERAKGNILERFSAQQFPDLHSELNLSSLELGDSALYFCASSVDGSGVYEQYFGPGTRLTVT.

The V and J genes are TRBV7-2 and TRBJ2-1; D is ambiguous. Germline lookup yields CDR1 SGHTA and CDR2 FQGNSA. Trimming left V 2 bases short and J 0 bases short, with 8 bases between. This CDR3 contains 15 residues. CDR3 residues: CASSLSLDSYNEQFF. CDR3 coding DNA: TGTGCCAGCAGCTTAAGTTTAGACTCCTACAATGAGCAGTTCTTC.

The chain couples TRBV6-5 to TRBJ2-1, with D possibly TRBD1 on 6 matching bases. CDR1 MNHEY and CDR2 SVGAGI come from the germline V gene. The CDR3 extends over 14 amino acids. The V and J ends lost 2 bases and 8 bases respectively, with 13 bases between them. The CDR3 nucleotides read TGTGCCAGCAGTTACGGGGCAGGGGCCGATGAGCAGTTCTTC. Translated: CASSYGAGADEQFF.

The CDR3: CASSTEATTNEKLFF. Here the CDR3 DNA reads TGTGCCAGTAGTACTGAGGCAACAACTAATGAAAAACTGTTTTTT. This rearrangement joins TRBV19 to TRBJ1-4; D gene unclear. Trimming cost V 4 bases and J 0 bases, with 9 bases left between them. The CDR3 is made up of 15 amino acids. From germline, CDR1 is LNHDA and CDR2 SQIVND (reference sequence).